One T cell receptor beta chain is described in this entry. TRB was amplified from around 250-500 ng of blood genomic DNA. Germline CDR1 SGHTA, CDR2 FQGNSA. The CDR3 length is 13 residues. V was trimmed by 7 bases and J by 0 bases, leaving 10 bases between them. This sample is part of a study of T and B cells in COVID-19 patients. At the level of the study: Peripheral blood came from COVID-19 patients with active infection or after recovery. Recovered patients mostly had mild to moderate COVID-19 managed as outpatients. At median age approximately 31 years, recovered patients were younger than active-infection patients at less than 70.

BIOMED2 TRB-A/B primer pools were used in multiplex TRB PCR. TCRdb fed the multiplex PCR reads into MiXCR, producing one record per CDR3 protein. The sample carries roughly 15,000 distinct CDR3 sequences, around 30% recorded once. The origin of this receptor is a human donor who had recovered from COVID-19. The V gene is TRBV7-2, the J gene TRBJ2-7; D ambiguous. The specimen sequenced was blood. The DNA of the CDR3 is TGTGCCAGCACCATGGGTCTCTCCTACGAGCAGTACTTC. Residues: CASTMGLSYEQYF.